The 18 T cell receptor beta chains listed next were all sequenced from one sample in a study of T cell changes during pregnancy in multiple sclerosis. TCRdb's table, derived via immunoSEQ multiplex PCR, lists solely in-frame clones and lacks some. The data show 35,000 to 50,000 clones, around 90% seen once. The sample in question was CD4+ T cells from peripheral blood mononuclear cells, obtained in the second trimester of pregnancy. The receptors stem from a female donor with multiple sclerosis, enrolled in a pregnancy study.

The chain couples TRBV6-5 to TRBJ1-5, with 10 positions matching TRBD1. V shed 3 bases and J 5 bases; nucleotides not matched to a gene: 1. The CDR3 sequence is 14 residues long. Per germline, CDR1 MNHEY and CDR2 SVGAGI. The CDR3 region has the DNA TGTGCCAGCAGTTATGGACAGGGGGATCAGCCCCAGCATTTT. Its translation: CASSYGQGDQPQHF.

V usage is TRBV18 and J usage is TRBJ1-2; TRBD1 matches at 10 bases. V lost 3 bases and J lost 7; bases outside the gene matches: 2. CDR1 and CDR2 from the germline V gene are KGHSH and LQKENI. This CDR3 has 13 amino acids. The CDR3 nucleotides are TGTGCCAGCTCACCGGGACAGGGGACTGGCTACACCTTC. Amino acid sequence: CASSPGQGTGYTF.

This clone was seen only a few times. The V gene is TRBV28, the J gene TRBJ2-1, with 8 bases fitting TRBD2. CDR1 is MDHEN, CDR2 SYDVKM, per germline. This CDR3 spans 14 amino acids. After removal of 9 bases from V and 6 bases from J, the junction contained 10 bases not matched to a gene. The CDR3 region is CASRSGSISNEQFF. Written as DNA, the CDR3 is TGTGCCAGTCGGAGCGGGAGCATATCCAATGAGCAGTTCTTC.

This clone is a singleton in its sample. The gene calls are TRBV28 and TRBJ1-2; 7 bases are a match to TRBD1. V lost 4 bases, J lost 10 bases, and 9 bases stayed unmatched. Germline-derived CDR1 and CDR2 are MDHEN and SYDVKM. The CDR3 length is 13 residues. CDR3 amino acids: CASSSGGTADYTF. CDR3 bases: TGTGCCAGCAGTTCAGGTGGGACAGCAGACTACACCTTC.

This CDR3 is CASSLVGSAWGGNEQFF. In DNA form, the CDR3 reads TGTGCCAGCAGCTTAGTTGGATCTGCCTGGGGAGGGAATGAGCAGTTCTTC. The J gene is TRBJ2-1, the V gene TRBV7-2; TRBD2 agrees at 7 bases. This CDR3 spans 17 amino acids. Germline-derived CDR1 and CDR2 are SGHTA and FQGNSA. V gave up 1 base and J gave up 7 bases; unmatched junction bases: 13.

This chain joins TRBV19 and TRBJ1-2, with 10 positions matching TRBD1. The CDR3 contains 18 residues. CDR1 is LNHDA and CDR2 is SQIVND in the germline V gene (reference sequence). V gave up 6 bases and J gave up 4 bases; unmatched junction bases: 17. This CDR3 is CASRPGDRGFRVTYGYTF. CDR3 nucleotide sequence: TGTGCCAGTAGGCCCGGGGACAGGGGCTTCCGGGTTACCTATGGCTACACCTTC.

The chain couples TRBV5-1 to TRBJ1-4; TRBD1 might be the D (6 bases). Trimming took 3 bases from V and 0 from J, leaving 9 bases between them. Germline CDR1 is SGHRS and CDR2 is YFSETQ. The CDR3 is 15 amino acids. CDR3 sequence reads: CASSSGVSTNEKLFF. In nucleotides, the CDR3 is TGCGCCAGCAGCTCAGGGGTTTCAACTAATGAAAAACTGTTTTTT. Together with reference TRBV5-1 and TRBJ1-4, the CDR3 gives the full variable domain: KAGVTQTPRYLIKTRGQQVTLSCSPISGHRSVSWYQQTPGQGLQFLFEYFSETQRNKGNFPGRFSGRQFSNSRSEMNVSTLELGDSALYLCASSSGVSTNEKLFFGSGTQLSVL.

This chain uses TRBV6-5 with TRBJ2-5, with 7 bases that match TRBD1. The CDR3 is 15 amino acids. The V gene's germline CDR1 is MNHEY and CDR2 SVGAGI. Losses at the gene ends were 6 bases for V and 7 bases for J; bases not matched to a gene: 14. CDR3 coding DNA: TGTGCCAGCAGATCCGACAGGGCCAAGCGTGGGACCCAGTACTTC. Translation: CASRSDRAKRGTQYF.

This clone was observed a handful of times. The chain combines TRBV28 with TRBJ2-3; TRBD1 matches 9 bases. Losses at the gene ends were 10 bases for V and 2 bases for J; bases not matched to a gene: 10. The CDR3 extends over 15 amino acids. Germline V gene data show CDR1 as MDHEN and CDR2 as SYDVKM. The CDR3 here is CAILPGQGFTDTQYF. CDR3 sequence (DNA): TGTGCCATCCTCCCGGGACAGGGATTCACAGATACGCAGTATTTT. The full variable domain, in which reference TRBV28 and TRBJ2-3 provide the parts outside the CDR3, is DVKVTQSSRYLVKRTGEKVFLECVQDMDHENMFWYRQDPGLGLRLIYFSYDVKMKEKGDIPEGYSVSREKKERFSLILESASTNQTSMYLCAILPGQGFTDTQYFGPGTRLTVL.

V and J are TRBV6-5 and TRBJ1-1, with 7 bases that match TRBD1. V shed 6 bases and J 1 base; nucleotides not matched to a gene: 5. Germline-derived CDR1 and CDR2 are MNHEY and SVGAGI. The CDR3 has 14 residues. CDR3 in amino acids: CASRKRTGNTEAFF. The CDR3 DNA sequence: TGTGCCAGCAGGAAGAGGACAGGGAACACTGAAGCTTTCTTT.

The gene calls are TRBV29-1 and TRBJ2-3, with a possible D match to TRBD2 (6 bases). This CDR3 contains 15 residues. Trimming stripped 5 bases from V and 2 bases from J, with 17 bases between. The germline CDR1 and CDR2 sequences are SQVTM and ANQGSEA. The CDR3 nucleotides are TGCAGCGTTTCTCGTGGAGGGGAAATCACAGATACGCAGTATTTT. Translated: CSVSRGGEITDTQYF.

This clone has more than one count but fewer than ten. The chain links TRBV7-3 to TRBJ2-3, with 15 positions matching TRBD2. The CDR3 runs to 17 residues. Germline V gene data show CDR1 as SGHTA and CDR2 as FQGTGA. With V trimmed by 0 bases and J by 8 bases, 6 bases remained unmatched. CDR3 sequence: CASSLTGLAGGPGTQYF. CDR3 sequence (DNA): TGTGCCAGCAGCTTAACCGGACTAGCGGGAGGGCCTGGTACGCAGTATTTT.

In DNA, the CDR3 is TGTGCCATCAGTGAGGGGAACCTACCGGGACAGGCCCAAGAGACCCAGTACTTC. Its translation: CAISEGNLPGQAQETQYF. J is TRBJ2-5 and V is TRBV10-3; TRBD1 aligns across 8 bases. The V gene's germline CDR1 is ENHRY and CDR2 SYGVKD. V dropped 2 bases and J dropped 1; count of bases not matched to a gene: 12. The CDR3 contains 18 residues.

The genes are TRBV18 and TRBJ2-7, with 9 bases aligning to TRBD2. Germline V CDR1 and CDR2: KGHSH, LQKENI. This CDR3 has 15 residues. After removal of 3 bases from V and 7 bases from J, the junction contained 10 bases not matched to a gene. In DNA form, the CDR3 reads TGTGCCAGCTCACCCCGTGGGACTAGCTTGCAAGAGCAGTACTTC. The encoded protein is CASSPRGTSLQEQYF.

This sequence joins TRBV18 and TRBJ2-1; TRBD1 agrees at 7 bases. Germline V gene sequence: CDR1 KGHSH, CDR2 LQKENI. Losses at the gene ends were 4 bases for V and 5 bases for J; bases not matched to a gene: 26. This CDR3 is built from 21 residues. The CDR3 bases are TGTGCCAGCTCACTACTTCACCCTCGTTGGACAGGAGGTATACCTGACAATGAGCAGTTCTTC. This codes for CASSLLHPRWTGGIPDNEQFF.

CDR3 amino acids: CASLTGLNSPLHF. The CDR3 DNA sequence: TGTGCCTCGCTGACAGGATTAAATTCACCCCTCCACTTT. This sequence joins TRBV30 and TRBJ1-6; possibly TRBD1 for D (6 bases). Germline V gene lookup returns CDR1 GTSNPN and CDR2 SVGIG (reference sequence). CDR3 size: 13 residues. V was pared by 7 bases and J by 7 bases, with 14 bases between.

The chain has TRBV6-1 and TRBJ1-5; weak D call: TRBD1 (5 bases). The CDR3 has 14 residues. Deletions cut 1 base from V and 9 bases from J, with 13 bases between. Germline CDR1 and CDR2: MNHNS and SASEGT. The CDR3: CASSEGGGETPQHF. CDR3 DNA: TGTGCCAGCAGTGAAGGGGGAGGGGAGACGCCCCAGCATTTT.

The chain recombines TRBV10-3 with TRBJ1-2, with D possibly being TRBD1 (5 bases). CDR3 size: 13 residues. V lost 2 bases and J 2 bases, leaving 6 bases between the germline ends. Germline CDR1 reads ENHRY; CDR2 reads SYGVKD. The CDR3: CAISEAGNYGYTF. The CDR3 DNA reads TGTGCCATCAGTGAGGCAGGGAACTATGGCTACACCTTC.